This T cell receptor beta chain was observed in a study of shared clonotypes between healthy human individuals. Measured with immunoSEQ multiplex PCR; TCRdb has only the in-frame clones, and not every one. The data show some 2 million clones, approximately 94% seen once. Germline assignment: CDR1 LGHNA and CDR2 YSLEER. With V trimmed by 5 bases and J by 5 bases, 7 bases remained unmatched. The CDR3 runs to 14 residues. CD45RO-negative, CCR7-positively selected cells formed the naive CD8 fraction, excluding terminally differentiated effector memory CD45RA+ cells. Material for sequencing was naive CD8+ T cells sorted from blood. The source is a man between 18 and 29 years old in good health. V and J are TRBV4-3 and TRBJ2-5, with 8 bases that match TRBD2. Here the CDR3 reads CASSGLAGGETQYF. The CDR3 nucleotides read TGCGCCAGCAGCGGGCTAGCGGGCGGGGAGACCCAGTACTTC.